The 3 T cell receptor beta chains listed next were all sequenced from one sample in a study of early stage breast cancer tumors. Using immunoSEQ multiplex PCR, the repertoire was profiled, and TCRdb retains in-frame clones only, with some absent. The table has tens of thousands of clones, around two thirds seen once. What was sequenced was blood. The receptors derive from a person between 50 and 60 years old with breast cancer.

This chain connects TRBV5-5 to TRBJ1-5; D remains ambiguous. The CDR3 consists of 14 residues. Germline assignment: CDR1 SGHKS and CDR2 YYEKEE (reference sequence). Trimming stripped 0 bases from V and 3 bases from J, with 7 bases between. The CDR3 bases are TGTGCCAGCAGCTTGGAACAGCTCAATCAGCCCCAGCATTTT. Protein sequence: CASSLEQLNQPQHF.

The rearrangement joins TRBV11-2 to TRBJ1-2; possible D gene TRBD1, 6 bases. This CDR3 region has 15 residues. Between the trimmed V and J ends, which lost 0 bases and 5 bases, there was a span of 13 bases. CDR1 and CDR2 (germline): SGHAT, FQNNGV. CDR3 bases: TGTGCCAGCAGCTTAGATCTCGCAGGGGTGTATGGCTACACCTTC. Amino acid sequence: CASSLDLAGVYGYTF.

The genes are TRBV11-2 and TRBJ2-1, with TRBD2 matching 8 bases. V was clipped by 1 base and J by 10 bases; unmatched bases: 9. The CDR3 is 15 residues long. The germline gives CDR1 SGHAT, CDR2 FQNNGV. The CDR3 spells CASSLAGGPSWEQFF. DNA for the CDR3: TGTGCCAGCAGCTTAGCGGGGGGGCCTTCGTGGGAGCAGTTCTTC.